The 21 T cell receptor beta chains presented below share a single source sample, sequenced in a study of T cell clonotyping in hematopoietic cell transplantation. Assay: immunoSEQ multiplex PCR; the TCRdb copy retains only in-frame clones and omits some. The top ten hold roughly 40% of the sample, which has 9,500 to 12,000 clones, under 90% seen once. The sequences come from PBMCs, collected 180 days after allogeneic stem cell transplant. Receptors were obtained from a male patient aged 55 to 69 who had an allogeneic stem cell transplant from an unrelated donor, so the T cells may come from the graft donor. Some clones in this sample may be carry-over from other donors' samples.

This clone was observed a handful of times. V usage is TRBV29-1 and J usage is TRBJ2-7; possibly TRBD1 for D (5 bases). In germline, CDR1 is SQVTM, CDR2 ANQGSEA. CDR3 size: 12 residues. V was cut by 6 bases and J by 2 bases, with 11 bases left in between. The CDR3 DNA reads as TGCAGCGTGGTGACAGACACCTACGAGCAGTACTTC. Translation gives CSVVTDTYEQYF.

The chain combines TRBV15 with TRBJ1-2, with TRBD1 as a possible D gene (5 bases). The CDR3 totals 15 residues. The V end lost 5 bases, the J end lost 5 bases, and 18 bases lay between the germline ends. From germline, CDR1 is LNHNV and CDR2 YYDKDF (reference sequence). The CDR3 DNA reads as TGTGCCACCAGCTCCCAACGGGGGAGCCCTTATGGCTACACCTTC. Protein product: CATSSQRGSPYGYTF.

The genes are TRBV13 and TRBJ2-2; D is perhaps TRBD2 (6 bases). The ends were cut back, 4 bases at V and 3 bases at J, with 18 bases in the middle. This CDR3 contains 17 residues. Germline V gives CDR1 PRHDT, CDR2 FYEKMQ (reference sequence). CDR3 bases: TGTGCCAGCAGCTCCGGGCCCCGATGGGGGGACACCGGGGAGCTGTTTTTT. Protein sequence: CASSSGPRWGDTGELFF.

This clone was observed a single time. The rearrangement links TRBV2 to TRBJ2-4, with D maybe TRBD2 (6 bases). This CDR3 comprises 14 residues. Trimming took 8 bases from V and 0 from J, leaving 11 bases between them. The germline V gene encodes CDR1 SNHLY and CDR2 FYNNEI. The DNA for the CDR3 is TGTGCCAGCCGGGACTTACTAGCCAAAAACATTCAGTACTTC. It specifies CASRDLLAKNIQYF.

The rearrangement links TRBV7-2 to TRBJ1-2; D unresolved. This CDR3 comprises 14 residues. The V end was cut by 1 base, the J end by 4 bases, with 10 bases between. Germline CDR1 SGHTA, CDR2 FQGNSA. The CDR3 spells CASSLEGLAYGYTF. The CDR3 DNA reads as TGTGCCAGCAGCTTAGAAGGGTTAGCCTATGGCTACACCTTC.

Relative to its sample, this clone is hyperexpanded (1% or more). The chain carries TRBV19 and TRBJ2-7; D unresolved. V was cut by 3 bases and J by 0 bases, with 9 bases left in between. Germline-derived CDR1 and CDR2 are LNHDA and SQIVND (reference sequence). The CDR3 totals 14 residues. The CDR3 DNA sequence: TGTGCCAGTAGTATTGGATTAAACTCCTACGAGCAGTACTTC. Residues: CASSIGLNSYEQYF.

This chain joins TRBV27 and TRBJ2-7; no clear D. V was trimmed by 3 bases and J by 2 bases, leaving 11 bases between them. The CDR3 loop spans 14 amino acids. Germline V gives CDR1 MNHEY, CDR2 SMNVEV (reference sequence). The CDR3 loop is CASSFRGSTYEQYF. The CDR3 DNA is TGTGCCAGCAGTTTTCGCGGATCCACCTACGAGCAGTACTTC.

The chain links TRBV4-3 to TRBJ2-7; D not resolved. CDR3 length equals 13 residues. CDR1 is LGHNA and CDR2 is YSLEER in the germline V gene. V gave up 0 bases and J gave up 7 bases, with 10 bases separating them. The DNA of the CDR3 is TGCGCCAGCAGCCAAGAAGTCCTGACAGAGCAGTACTTC. Translation gives CASSQEVLTEQYF.

This clone was picked up one time. The J gene is TRBJ1-3, the V gene TRBV4-3, with D perhaps TRBD1 (6 bases). Germline-derived CDR1 and CDR2 are LGHNA and YSLEER. There are 17 residues in the CDR3. Between the trimmed V and J ends, which lost 2 bases and 0 bases, there was a span of 14 bases. For the CDR3, the DNA is TGCGCCAGCAGCCAATCCAGTACAGGGTTCTCTGGAAACACCATATATTTT. It encodes CASSQSSTGFSGNTIYF.

This sequence joins TRBV6-5 and TRBJ1-3; the D gene is possibly TRBD1 (5 bases). Germline lookup yields CDR1 MNHEY and CDR2 SVGAGI. V was cut by 6 bases and J by 2 bases, with 11 bases left in between. The CDR3 sequence is 14 residues long. CDR3 in amino acids: CASRLGRAGNTIYF. CDR3 sequence (DNA): TGTGCCAGCAGGCTCGGCAGGGCTGGAAACACCATATATTTT.

This clone was recorded once. The CDR3 DNA sequence: TGTGCCAGCAGCTATCAGGGGGCGCTCGACGAGCAGTACTTC. Its translation: CASSYQGALDEQYF. The chain combines TRBV7-2 with TRBJ2-7; 8 bases align to TRBD1. This CDR3 comprises 14 residues. Germline CDR1 reads SGHTA; CDR2 reads FQGNSA. Trimming removed 4 bases from V and 5 bases from J; junction bases left unmatched: 7.

The V and J genes are TRBV5-1 and TRBJ2-1; TRBD1 matches 9 bases. CDR1 SGHRS and CDR2 YFSETQ come from the germline V gene. The CDR3 spans 14 residues. The junction had 6 bases not matched to a gene; V was cut back by 3 bases and J by 8 bases. The CDR3 loop reads CASSWGQGVDEQFF. The DNA of the CDR3 is TGCGCCAGCAGCTGGGGACAGGGTGTCGATGAGCAGTTCTTC. The full variable domain, completed using reference TRBV5-1 and TRBJ2-1, is KAGVTQTPRYLIKTRGQQVTLSCSPISGHRSVSWYQQTPGQGLQFLFEYFSETQRNKGNFPGRFSGRQFSNSRSEMNVSTLELGDSALYLCASSWGQGVDEQFFGPGTRLTVL.

The CDR3, as DNA: TGTGCCAGCTCACCTCCGACAGGGGCGGGGACTGAAGCTTTCTTT. Its translation is CASSPPTGAGTEAFF. The genes are TRBV18 and TRBJ1-1, with 8 bases matching TRBD1. The trim removed 3 bases at V and 5 bases at J, leaving 8 bases unmatched. The CDR3 is 15 residues long. Germline CDR1 and CDR2: KGHSH and LQKENI.

This chain uses TRBV5-6 with TRBJ2-3, with TRBD1 as a possible D gene (6 bases). Trimming pared 4 bases from V and 4 bases from J, leaving 19 bases between. CDR3 size: 16 residues. Germline lookup yields CDR1 SGHDT and CDR2 YYEEEE. The CDR3: CASSDGTRGRADTQYF. The CDR3, as DNA: TGTGCCAGCAGCGACGGCACCAGGGGTCGTGCAGATACGCAGTATTTT.

This sequence joins TRBV9 and TRBJ2-7, with 8 bases that match TRBD1. Germline V gene lookup returns CDR1 SGDLS and CDR2 YYNGEE. The trim removed 4 bases at V and 6 bases at J, leaving 9 bases unmatched. The CDR3 covers 14 residues. CDR3 region: CASSLSGQGAEQYF. The CDR3 bases are TGTGCCAGCAGCTTAAGTGGACAGGGTGCCGAGCAGTACTTC.

The chain links TRBV28 to TRBJ1-5; 7 nucleotides match TRBD1. Germline loops: CDR1 MDHEN, CDR2 SYDVKM. This CDR3 has 17 amino acids. V lost 3 bases to trimming and J lost 4 bases; unmatched junction nucleotides: 12. The CDR3 here is CASSFPTGTVGNQPQHF. The CDR3 DNA follows: TGTGCCAGCAGTTTCCCCACAGGGACAGTCGGGAATCAGCCCCAGCATTTT.

The CDR3 coding sequence is TGTGCCTGGAGCGGGGACGGACACTATGGCTACACCTTC. It translates to CAWSGDGHYGYTF. The chain employs TRBV30 and TRBJ1-2; maybe TRBD1 (5 bases). Germline CDR1 GTSNPN, CDR2 SVGIG (reference sequence). Trimming cost V 3 bases and J 3 bases, with 11 bases left between them. This CDR3 comprises 13 residues.

The chain joins TRBV7-9 to TRBJ2-7; D may correspond to TRBD1 or TRBD2 (6 bases each). Trimming removed 1 base from V and 2 bases from J, with 12 bases in between. The germline V gene encodes CDR1 SEHNR and CDR2 FQNEAQ (reference sequence). The CDR3 is 15 residues long. In DNA, the CDR3 is TGTGCCAGCAGCTTAGAGGGGGGCTCAGCCTACGAGCAGTACTTC. It encodes CASSLEGGSAYEQYF.

The rearrangement joins TRBV9 to TRBJ1-2; perhaps TRBD1 as D (5 bases). The CDR3 covers 13 residues. The ends were cut back, 3 bases at V and 7 bases at J, with 13 bases in the middle. Germline CDR1 is SGDLS and CDR2 is YYNGEE. The CDR3 loop reads CASSGEQGGGYTF. The DNA of the CDR3 is TGTGCCAGCAGCGGAGAGCAGGGTGGTGGCTACACCTTC.

The rearrangement joins TRBV5-1 to TRBJ2-1, with 8 bases that match TRBD1. Losses at the gene ends were 2 bases for V and 4 bases for J; bases not matched to a gene: 5. The CDR3 has 15 residues. Germline assignment: CDR1 SGHRS and CDR2 YFSETQ. This CDR3 is CASSLGQGRYNEQFF. The CDR3 nucleotides read TGCGCCAGCAGCTTAGGACAGGGAAGGTACAATGAGCAGTTCTTC. Combining the CDR3 with reference TRBV5-1 and TRBJ2-1 gives the whole variable domain KAGVTQTPRYLIKTRGQQVTLSCSPISGHRSVSWYQQTPGQGLQFLFEYFSETQRNKGNFPGRFSGRQFSNSRSEMNVSTLELGDSALYLCASSLGQGRYNEQFFGPGTRLTVL.

The V and J genes are TRBV27 and TRBJ1-5; D is undetermined. Deletions cut 2 bases from V and 3 bases from J, with 8 bases between. The CDR3 runs 14 residues. The germline V gene has CDR1 MNHEY and CDR2 SMNVEV (reference sequence). The CDR3 loop reads CASSLQGSNQPQHF. DNA for the CDR3: TGTGCCAGCAGTTTACAAGGTTCCAATCAGCCCCAGCATTTT.